This T cell receptor beta chain was obtained from a study of CD8+ T cells in alopecia areata (dated by TCRdb to 2016 to 2019). Regarding the research as a whole: Treated patients were enrolled in an open-label pilot trial of oral tofacitinib at 5 to 10 mg twice daily for moderate-to-severe alopecia areata. In treated patients, disease severity was measured using the SALT score, which gives the percentage of scalp surface area affected. To study T cell clonal expansion in alopecia areata, the researchers applied high-throughput TCRbeta sequencing to both the C3H/HeJ mouse model and human patients. TCRbeta CDR3 regions were amplified by immunoSEQ multiplex PCR using 35 Vbeta forward and 13 Jbeta reverse primers. The RNA source kit depended on sample type: the PAXgene miRNA kit for fixed scalp, the miRNeasy kit for PBMCs, and the RNeasy kit for mouse skin. Scalp clonality was compared across normal scalp (n=4), patchy alopecia areata scalp (n=8), and alopecia totalis/universalis scalp (n=8). Patients stayed on tofacitinib for 6 to 18 months and then had 6 months of follow-up off drug so that delayed response and recurrence could be assessed. Tofacitinib-treated patients had biopsies at baseline and at 4 and 24 weeks of treatment, with a later scalp biopsy in several patients. Human TCRbeta sequencing covered scalp tissue and sorted CD4+ and CD8+ peripheral blood T cells from patchy and totalis/universalis alopecia areata patients and healthy controls.

Points on this clone: What antigen it recognizes has not been identified. There are no base qualities to consult, and no much larger clone falls within one base.

Library preparation was by the immunoSEQ multiplex PCR assay. To provide template for TCR sequencing, every sample had RNA extracted and reverse transcribed into cDNA. First-strand cDNA was synthesized with SuperScript III using a 2:1 mix of oligo-dT and random hexamers. A synthetic immune receptor repertoire was used to measure amplification bias, and any remaining bias was corrected computationally. Under the source paper's analysis protocol: Raw reads were preprocessed for error removal, and CDR3 was defined according to IMGT conventions as running from the conserved cysteine to phenylalanine. Clonality was computed as 1 minus the Shannon entropy, with the entropy normalized by log2 of the number of productive unique TCRs. Whether each scalp clone was CD4 or CD8 was inferred by checking scalp TCRbeta sequences against the CD4 and CD8 repertoires from sorted blood. In its TCRdb copy, this immuneACCESS table keeps in-frame sequences only and misses some clones. Where compared with another copy, unresolved V genes explain less than half of these, and the others have no known cause. D and trimming come from the DNA, and the V and J calls and clone size come from that table. The sample includes about 250,000 clones, with 60% observed a single time. The top ten hold around 0.92% of the sample.

The treatment or condition label of this sample denotes: oral pan-JAK inhibitor, 5-10 mg twice daily. Peripheral blood and lesional scalp punch biopsies were obtained from patients with alopecia areata. PBMCs were isolated by density centrifugation and stained for CD3, CD4 and CD8, and CD4+ and CD8+ T cells were sorted on a FACSAria. Here is what the overall study found, with its caveats: Many expanded lesional clones were found to persist in scalp and blood during tofacitinib treatment, and relapse after treatment cessation may be partly explained by this persistence. Lesional scalp, especially in alopecia totalis/universalis, showed higher clonality and more expanded CD8+ clones than normal scalp, suggesting antigenic drive. Scalp clonality and the number of expanded CD8+ clones among the top 100 scalp clones were significantly decreased by tofacitinib. Unlike mouse skin, which is dominated by gammadelta T cells, normal human skin has resident alphabeta T cells that are also sequenced, and this complicates analysis of the scalp TCR repertoire. Because the treated cohort was small and included a single nonresponder, larger studies are needed to assess links between baseline CD8+ expansion and response. Compared with mice, TCR sequences shared between patients were less clear, possibly partly because of HLA diversity across the patient population.

The CDR3 spans 14 residues, from the cysteine through the phenylalanine. The kept DNA is CDR3 alone, 42 bases in frame from the first base. After removal of 4 bases from V and 5 bases from J, the junction retains 4 bases not matched to a gene. CDR1 and CDR2, looked up from the germline V gene, are SNHLY and FYNNEI. This receptor was taken from a human donor with alopecia areata. Recombination connected TRBV2 to TRBJ1-5, with 8 bases in between that match TRBD1. The sample consisted of CD4+ T cells sorted from blood, taken at week 52, from a patient treated with tofacitinib. The DNA sequence follows: TGTGCCAGCAGTGGGACAGGGAGTTATCAGCCCCAGCATTTT. This yields the protein CASSGTGSYQPQHF.